The 7 T cell receptor beta chains given below trace back to one sample, sequenced in a study of blood T cell repertoires in COVID-19. Data came from immunoSEQ multiplex PCR; TCRdb stores just in-frame clones and leaves some out. This sample yields some 160,000 clones, of which roughly 80% are seen a single time; under 10% belongs to the top ten. The specimen sequenced was peripheral blood. These receptors were obtained from a man aged 50-59 years with active or convalescent COVID-19.

This clone was observed a handful of times. V is TRBV28 and J is TRBJ1-3; maybe TRBD1 (6 bases). The CDR3 is made up of 16 amino acids. V was shortened by 7 bases and J by 11 bases, with 27 bases between the two germline ends. Germline CDR1 is MDHEN and CDR2 is SYDVKM. The CDR3 reads CASNSGTSPKEMPIYF. CDR3 DNA: TGTGCCAGCAACTCCGGGACATCCCCCAAGGAAATGCCCATATATTTT.

The chain has TRBV6-1 and TRBJ1-2, with D hard to call. The V and J ends lost 0 bases and 5 bases respectively, with 7 bases between them. The CDR3 is 13 amino acids. The germline gives CDR1 MNHNS, CDR2 SASEGT. The CDR3 here is CASSEARDYGYTF. The CDR3 region has the DNA TGTGCCAGCAGTGAAGCCCGGGATTATGGCTACACCTTC.

The chain couples TRBV14 to TRBJ2-4; D unresolved. CDR3 length: 16 amino acids. Trimming left V 0 bases short and J 0 bases short, with 9 bases between. Germline V lookup: CDR1 SGHDN, CDR2 FVKESK. The CDR3 DNA sequence: TGTGCCAGCAGCCAAGATGTGCGTCTAGCCAAAAACATTCAGTACTTC. Its translation: CASSQDVRLAKNIQYF.

The V and J genes are TRBV7-3 and TRBJ2-1; D possibly corresponds to TRBD1 (5 bases). The germline V and J ends were trimmed by 3 bases and 4 bases, with 7 bases remaining between them. Germline V gene lookup returns CDR1 SGHTA and CDR2 FQGTGA. CDR3 size: 13 residues. The CDR3 DNA reads as TGTGCCAGCAGCTTGAACAGGTACAATGAGCAGTTCTTC. This sequence encodes CASSLNRYNEQFF.

In its sample, this clone was seen a few times. The chain combines TRBV7-2 with TRBJ1-2; no clear D gene. V was cut by 4 bases and J by 4 bases, with 7 bases left in between. This CDR3 has 12 residues. The germline gives CDR1 SGHTA, CDR2 FQGNSA. CDR3 protein: CASSSSGYGYTF. CDR3 in DNA: TGTGCCAGCAGCTCCTCCGGCTATGGCTACACCTTC.

The chain joins TRBV27 to TRBJ2-3; the D gene is possibly TRBD2 (6 bases). The CDR3 is 15 amino acids. The ends were cut back, 6 bases at V and 4 bases at J, with 17 bases in the middle. In germline, CDR1 is MNHEY, CDR2 SMNVEV (reference sequence). The CDR3 sequence is CASSRRAISPDTQYF. The CDR3 DNA reads as TGTGCCAGCAGCCGGAGGGCCATTTCGCCAGATACGCAGTATTTT.

V usage is TRBV24-1 and J usage is TRBJ1-3; the match to TRBD1 covers 9 bases. Germline assignment: CDR1 KGHDR and CDR2 SFDVKD. J gave up 8 bases and V 5 bases, and 3 bases lay outside the gene matches. This CDR3 is 13 amino acids long. This chain's CDR3 is CATSAWDRDTIYF. The CDR3 region has the DNA TGTGCCACCAGTGCCTGGGACAGGGACACCATATATTTT.